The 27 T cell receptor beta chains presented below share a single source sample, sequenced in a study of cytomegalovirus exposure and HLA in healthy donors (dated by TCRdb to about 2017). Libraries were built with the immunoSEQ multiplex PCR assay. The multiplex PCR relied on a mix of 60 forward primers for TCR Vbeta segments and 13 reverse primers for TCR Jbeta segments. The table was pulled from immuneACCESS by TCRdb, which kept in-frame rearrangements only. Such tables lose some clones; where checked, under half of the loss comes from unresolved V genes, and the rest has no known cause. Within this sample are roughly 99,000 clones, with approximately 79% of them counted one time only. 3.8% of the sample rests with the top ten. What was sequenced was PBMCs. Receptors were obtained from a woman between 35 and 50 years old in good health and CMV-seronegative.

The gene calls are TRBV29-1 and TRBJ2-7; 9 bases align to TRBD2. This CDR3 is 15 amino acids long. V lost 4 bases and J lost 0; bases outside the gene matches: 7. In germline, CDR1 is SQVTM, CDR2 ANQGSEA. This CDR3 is CSVAGLARSSYEQYF. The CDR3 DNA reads TGCAGCGTTGCTGGACTAGCGAGGAGCTCCTACGAGCAGTACTTC.

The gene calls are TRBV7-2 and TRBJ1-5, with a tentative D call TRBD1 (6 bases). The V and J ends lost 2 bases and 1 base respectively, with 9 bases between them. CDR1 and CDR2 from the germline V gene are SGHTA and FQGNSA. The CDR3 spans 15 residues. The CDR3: CASSLLGTSNQPQHF. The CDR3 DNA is TGTGCCAGCAGCTTATTAGGGACAAGCAATCAGCCCCAGCATTTT.

The CDR3 protein is CASTQQTGSPEAFF. The CDR3 DNA follows: TGTGCCAGCACCCAACAAACAGGGAGTCCTGAAGCTTTCTTT. The chain uses TRBV27 and TRBJ1-1; maybe TRBD1 (6 bases). The germline V gene encodes CDR1 MNHEY and CDR2 SMNVEV (reference sequence). With 7 bases removed from V and 6 bases from J, the gap between germline ends came to 18 bases. CDR3 length: 14 amino acids.

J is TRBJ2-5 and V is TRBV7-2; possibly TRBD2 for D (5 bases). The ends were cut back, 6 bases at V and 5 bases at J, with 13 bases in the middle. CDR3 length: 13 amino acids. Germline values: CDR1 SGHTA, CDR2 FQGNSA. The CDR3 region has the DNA TGTGCCAGCAGTCCGATAGCGAAGGAGACCCAGTACTTC. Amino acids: CASSPIAKETQYF.

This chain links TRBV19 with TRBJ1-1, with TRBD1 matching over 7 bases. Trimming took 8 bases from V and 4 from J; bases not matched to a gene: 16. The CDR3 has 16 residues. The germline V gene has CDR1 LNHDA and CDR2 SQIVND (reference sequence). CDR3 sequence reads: CASRKNTGAGGTEAFF. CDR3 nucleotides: TGTGCCAGTCGAAAAAATACAGGGGCGGGCGGCACTGAAGCTTTCTTT.

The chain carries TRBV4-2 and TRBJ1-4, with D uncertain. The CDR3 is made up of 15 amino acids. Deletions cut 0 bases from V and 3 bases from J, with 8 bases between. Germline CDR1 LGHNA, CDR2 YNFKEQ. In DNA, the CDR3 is TGTGCCAGCAGCCAAGATGCGGCACCTAATGAAAAACTGTTTTTT. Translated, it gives CASSQDAAPNEKLFF.

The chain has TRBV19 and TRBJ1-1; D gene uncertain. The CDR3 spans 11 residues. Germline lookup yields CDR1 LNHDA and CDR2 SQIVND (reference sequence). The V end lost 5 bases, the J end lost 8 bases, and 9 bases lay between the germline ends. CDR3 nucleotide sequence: TGTGCCAGTAGTGCTCCGCTAGAAGCTTTCTTT. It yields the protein CASSAPLEAFF.

DNA for the CDR3: TGTGCCTGGAGTGTTGGTGGGGGGTCCTACAATGAGCAGTTCTTC. Residues: CAWSVGGGSYNEQFF. The chain combines TRBV30 with TRBJ2-1, with a possible D match to TRBD2 (6 bases). Germline V gene data show CDR1 as GTSNPN and CDR2 as SVGIG (reference sequence). CDR3 length: 15 residues. V was pared by 0 bases and J by 1 base, with 10 bases between.

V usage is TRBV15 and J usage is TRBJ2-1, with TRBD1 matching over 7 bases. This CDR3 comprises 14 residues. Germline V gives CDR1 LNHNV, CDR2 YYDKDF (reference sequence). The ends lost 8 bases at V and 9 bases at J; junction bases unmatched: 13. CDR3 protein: CATRRQGIKSEQFF. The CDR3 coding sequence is TGTGCCACCCGGAGACAGGGCATTAAGAGTGAGCAGTTCTTC.

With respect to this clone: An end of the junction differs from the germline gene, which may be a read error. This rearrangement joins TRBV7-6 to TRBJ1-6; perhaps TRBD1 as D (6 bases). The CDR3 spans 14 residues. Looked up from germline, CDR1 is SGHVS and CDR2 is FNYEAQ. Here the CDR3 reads CASSLGTDNSPLHF. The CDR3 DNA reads TGTGCCAGCAGCTTAGGGACAGATAATTCGCCCCTCCACTTT.

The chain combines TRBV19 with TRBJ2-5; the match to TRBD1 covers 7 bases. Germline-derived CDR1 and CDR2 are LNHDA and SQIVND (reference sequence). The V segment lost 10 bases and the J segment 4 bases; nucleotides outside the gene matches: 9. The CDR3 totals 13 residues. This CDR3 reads CATARQGGETQYF. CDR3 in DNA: TGTGCCACCGCAAGACAGGGTGGAGAGACCCAGTACTTC.

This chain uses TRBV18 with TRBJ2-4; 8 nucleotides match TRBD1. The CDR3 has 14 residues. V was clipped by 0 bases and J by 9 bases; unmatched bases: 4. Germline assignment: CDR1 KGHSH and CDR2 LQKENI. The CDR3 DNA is TGTGCCAGCTCACCACCTGCACAGGGGGGCATTCAGTACTTC. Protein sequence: CASSPPAQGGIQYF.

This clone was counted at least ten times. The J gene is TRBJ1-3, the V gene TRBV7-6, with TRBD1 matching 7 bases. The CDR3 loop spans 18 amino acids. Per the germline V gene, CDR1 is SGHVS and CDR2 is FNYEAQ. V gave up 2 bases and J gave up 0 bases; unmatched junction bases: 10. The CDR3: CASSLTFTGTVSGNTIYF. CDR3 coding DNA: TGTGCCAGCAGCTTAACCTTCACCGGGACAGTCTCTGGAAACACCATATATTTT. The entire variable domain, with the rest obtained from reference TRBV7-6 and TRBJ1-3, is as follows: GAGVSQSPRYKVTKRGQDVALRCDPISGHVSLYWYRQALGQGPEFLTYFNYEAQQDKSGLPNDRFSAERPEGSISTLTIQRTEQRDSAMYRCASSLTFTGTVSGNTIYFGEGSWLTVV.

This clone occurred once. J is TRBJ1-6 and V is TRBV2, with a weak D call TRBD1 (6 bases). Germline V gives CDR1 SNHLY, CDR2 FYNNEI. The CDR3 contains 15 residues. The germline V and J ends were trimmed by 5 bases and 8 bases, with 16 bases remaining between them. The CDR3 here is CASSPDRPTHSPLHF. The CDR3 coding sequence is TGTGCCAGCAGTCCCGACAGGCCGACACATTCACCCCTCCACTTT.

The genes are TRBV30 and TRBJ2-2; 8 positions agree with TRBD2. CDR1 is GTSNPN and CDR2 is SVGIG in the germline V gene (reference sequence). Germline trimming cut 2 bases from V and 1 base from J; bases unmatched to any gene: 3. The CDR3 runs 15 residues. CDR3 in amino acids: CAWSTGLGNTGELFF. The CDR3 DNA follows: TGTGCCTGGAGTACGGGACTAGGGAACACCGGGGAGCTGTTTTTT.

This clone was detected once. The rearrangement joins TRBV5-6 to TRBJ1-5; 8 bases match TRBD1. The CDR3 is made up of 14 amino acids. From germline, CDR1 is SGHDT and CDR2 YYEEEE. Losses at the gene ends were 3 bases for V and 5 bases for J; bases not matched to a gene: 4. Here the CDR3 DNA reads TGTGCCAGCAGCTGGGGACAGGTCTATCAGCCCCAGCATTTT. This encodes CASSWGQVYQPQHF.

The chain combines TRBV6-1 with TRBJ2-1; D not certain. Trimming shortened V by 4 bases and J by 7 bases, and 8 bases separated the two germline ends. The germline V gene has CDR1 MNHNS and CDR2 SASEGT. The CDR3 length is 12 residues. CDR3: CASSATWNEQFF. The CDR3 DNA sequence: TGTGCCAGCAGTGCAACTTGGAATGAGCAGTTCTTC.

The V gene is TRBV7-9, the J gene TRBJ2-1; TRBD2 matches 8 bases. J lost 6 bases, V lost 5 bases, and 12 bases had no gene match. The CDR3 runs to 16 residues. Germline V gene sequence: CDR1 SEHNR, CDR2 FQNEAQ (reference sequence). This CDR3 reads CASSPGGGQGLNEQFF. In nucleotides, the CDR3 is TGTGCCAGCAGCCCCGGGGGGGGGCAGGGGCTCAATGAGCAGTTCTTC.

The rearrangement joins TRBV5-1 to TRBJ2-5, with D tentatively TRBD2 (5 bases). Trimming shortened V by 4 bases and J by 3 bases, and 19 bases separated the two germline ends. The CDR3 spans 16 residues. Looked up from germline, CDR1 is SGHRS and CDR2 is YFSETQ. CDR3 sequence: CASSKTRAGKEETQYF. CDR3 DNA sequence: TGCGCCAGCAGCAAAACGAGGGCCGGAAAAGAAGAGACCCAGTACTTC.

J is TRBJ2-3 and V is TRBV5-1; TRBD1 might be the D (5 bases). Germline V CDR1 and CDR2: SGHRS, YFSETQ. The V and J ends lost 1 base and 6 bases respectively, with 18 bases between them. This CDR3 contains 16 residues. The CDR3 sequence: CASSLYASGRSDTQYF. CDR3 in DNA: TGCGCCAGCAGCTTGTACGCCTCAGGGCGCTCGGATACGCAGTATTTT.

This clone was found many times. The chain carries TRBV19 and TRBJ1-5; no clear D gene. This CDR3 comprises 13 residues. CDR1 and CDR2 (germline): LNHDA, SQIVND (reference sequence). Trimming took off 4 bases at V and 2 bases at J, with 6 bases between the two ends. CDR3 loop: CASSRHGNQPQHF. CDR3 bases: TGTGCCAGTAGTAGACATGGCAATCAGCCCCAGCATTTT.

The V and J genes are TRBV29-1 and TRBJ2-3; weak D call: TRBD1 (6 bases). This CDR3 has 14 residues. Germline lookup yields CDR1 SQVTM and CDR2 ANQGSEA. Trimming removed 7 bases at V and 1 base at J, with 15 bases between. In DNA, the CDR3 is TGCAGCGCCGGAACAGGGTCTCGCACAGATACGCAGTATTTT. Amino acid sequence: CSAGTGSRTDTQYF.

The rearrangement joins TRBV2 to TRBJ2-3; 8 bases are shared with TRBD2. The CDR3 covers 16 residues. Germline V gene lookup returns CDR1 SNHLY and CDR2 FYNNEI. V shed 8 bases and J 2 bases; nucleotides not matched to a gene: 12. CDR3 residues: CASLGGGTRPTDTQYF. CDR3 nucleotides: TGTGCCAGCTTGGGAGGTGGGACTAGACCCACAGATACGCAGTATTTT.

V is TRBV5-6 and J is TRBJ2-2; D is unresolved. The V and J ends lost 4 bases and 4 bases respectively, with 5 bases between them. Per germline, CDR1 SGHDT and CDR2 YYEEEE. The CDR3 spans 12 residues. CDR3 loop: CASSRLTGELFF. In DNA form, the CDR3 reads TGTGCCAGCAGCCGACTCACCGGGGAGCTGTTTTTT.

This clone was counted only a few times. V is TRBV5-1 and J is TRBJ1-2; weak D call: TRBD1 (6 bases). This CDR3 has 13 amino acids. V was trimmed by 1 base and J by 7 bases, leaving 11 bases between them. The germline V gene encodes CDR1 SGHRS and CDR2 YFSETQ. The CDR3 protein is CASSLSGEPGYTF. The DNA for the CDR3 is TGCGCCAGCAGCTTGTCAGGGGAGCCTGGCTACACCTTC.

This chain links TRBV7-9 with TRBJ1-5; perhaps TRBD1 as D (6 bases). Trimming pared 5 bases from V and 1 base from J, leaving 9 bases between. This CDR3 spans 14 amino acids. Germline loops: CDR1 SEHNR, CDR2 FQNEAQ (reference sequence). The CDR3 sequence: CASSVTGSNQPQHF. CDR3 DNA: TGTGCCAGCAGCGTTACAGGGAGCAATCAGCCCCAGCATTTT.

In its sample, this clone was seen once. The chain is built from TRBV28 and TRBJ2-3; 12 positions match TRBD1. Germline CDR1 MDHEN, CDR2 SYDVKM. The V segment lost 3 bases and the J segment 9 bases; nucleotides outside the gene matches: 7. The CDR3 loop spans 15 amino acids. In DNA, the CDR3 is TGTGCCAGCAGTTTGGTGGGACAGGGGGCGACAACGCAGTATTTT. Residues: CASSLVGQGATTQYF.